The present TCR beta chain was sequenced within a study of shared T cell receptors in the human thymus. V was clipped by 3 bases and J by 4 bases, with 21 bases between them. There are 17 residues in the CDR3. Germline V lookup: CDR1 LNHNV, CDR2 YYDKDF (reference sequence). Profiled with immunoSEQ multiplex PCR; TCRdb holds only in-frame clones, not every one. Of roughly 560,000 clones in the sample, approximately 80% were seen once. The same specimen was also included in a second study, on human thymus T cells. This second study says: Samples came from healthy Finnish infants during open corrective cardiac surgery. The thymus was resected at corrective cardiac surgery. Usage of V and J genes appeared biased in thymic and blood repertoires.

The sample was thymocytes. This receptor was obtained from a boy in the first two years of life with a congenital heart defect. The chain combines TRBV15 with TRBJ2-5; tentative D call: TRBD1 (7 bases). Here the CDR3 DNA reads TGTGCCACCAGCAGCGGTCCCCGGGGGCAGGGGGGAGAGACCCAGTACTTC. Its translation: CATSSGPRGQGGETQYF. The variable domain in full, completed from reference TRBV15 and TRBJ2-5, reads DAMVIQNPRYQVTQFGKPVTLSCSQTLNHNVMYWYQQKSSQAPKLLFHYYDKDFNNEADTPDNFQSRRPNTSFCFLDIRSPGLGDTAMYLCATSSGPRGQGGETQYFGPGTRLLVL.